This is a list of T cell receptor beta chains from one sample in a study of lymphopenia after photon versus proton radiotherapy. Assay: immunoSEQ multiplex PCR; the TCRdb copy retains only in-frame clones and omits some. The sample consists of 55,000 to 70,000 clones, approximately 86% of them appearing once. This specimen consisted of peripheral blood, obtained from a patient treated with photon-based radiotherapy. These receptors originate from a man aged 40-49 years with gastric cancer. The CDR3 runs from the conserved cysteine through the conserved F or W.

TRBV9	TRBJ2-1	CASSTGQGAYNEQFF
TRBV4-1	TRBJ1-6	CASSQDRAGDSPLHF
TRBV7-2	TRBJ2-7	CASSLASGGARAYEQYF
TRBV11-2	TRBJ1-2	CASSLTAGDYGYTF
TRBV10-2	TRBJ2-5	CASSGGARETQYF
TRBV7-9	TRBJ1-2	CASRSGPGLNGYTF
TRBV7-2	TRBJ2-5	CASSVQGDQETQYF
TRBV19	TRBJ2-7	CASSIVRGPNYEQYF
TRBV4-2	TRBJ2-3	CASSHAHLGLNLDTDTQYF
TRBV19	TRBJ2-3	CASSITGTQYF
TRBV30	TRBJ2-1	CAWSVGHRDRNNEQFF
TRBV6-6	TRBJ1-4	CASSYWQGVEKLFF
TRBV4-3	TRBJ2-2	CASSQVRGGYTGELFF
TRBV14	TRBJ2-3	CASSQVFSRSTDTQYF
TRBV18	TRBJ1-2	CASSPSKQLGYTF
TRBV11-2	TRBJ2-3	CASSNRDTVTDTQYF
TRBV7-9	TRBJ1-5	CASSLGTGINQPQHF
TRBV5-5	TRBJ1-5	CASSLGSGEQPQHF
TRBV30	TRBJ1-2	CAWSVGGFYGYTF
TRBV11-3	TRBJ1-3	CASSSGGSGNTIYF
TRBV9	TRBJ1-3	CASSARQDSGNTIYF
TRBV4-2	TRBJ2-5	CASSHAKTGGERETQYF
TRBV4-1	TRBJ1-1	CASTTKQGFVTEAFF
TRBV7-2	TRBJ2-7	CASSPVVYEQYF
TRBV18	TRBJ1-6	CASSPGTGGNRNSPLHF
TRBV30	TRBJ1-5	CAWSVGEGHQPQHF
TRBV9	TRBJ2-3	CASSVAGQSSTDTQYF
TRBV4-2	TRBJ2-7	CASSQAGGTSGNSYEQYF
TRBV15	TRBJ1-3	CATSRAPGRDTIYF
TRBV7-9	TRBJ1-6	CASSLGTSGSPLHF
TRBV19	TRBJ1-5	CASSSSSQPQHF
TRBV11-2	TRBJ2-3	CASSLRGARTDTQYF
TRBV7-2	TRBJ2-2	CASSRLAQNTGELFF
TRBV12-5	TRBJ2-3	CASGPPGPTDTQYF
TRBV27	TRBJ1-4	CASRGTGRGEKLFF
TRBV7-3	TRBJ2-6	CASSTTREADSGANVLTF
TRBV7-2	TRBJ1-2	CASSPGGAGGGGYTF
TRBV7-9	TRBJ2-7	CASSTGLYEQYF
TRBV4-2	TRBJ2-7	CASSPRPYEQYF
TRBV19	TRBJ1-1	CASSIIPTGMNTEAFF
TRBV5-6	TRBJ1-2	CASSLEGTGWHYGYTF
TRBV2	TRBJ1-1	CASSRPRASPPEAFF
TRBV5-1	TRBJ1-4	CASSLSTATNEKLFF
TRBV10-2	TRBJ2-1	CAEQPGEGLAGGDEQFF
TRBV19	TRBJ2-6	CASSSGANVLTF
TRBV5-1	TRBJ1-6	CASSPGQRESPLHF
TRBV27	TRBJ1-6	CATGTGRNSPLHF
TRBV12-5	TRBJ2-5	CASAGLARRWTQYF
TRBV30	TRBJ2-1	CAWSGVNEQFF
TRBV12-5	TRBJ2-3	CASGLIGGYTDTQYF